The present T cell receptor (beta chain) was sequenced within a study of T-cell memory formation after mild COVID-19. TCRdb itself ran the 5' RACE reads through MiXCR, one entry per CDR3 protein. The sample has around 440,000 distinct CDR3 sequences, 15% to 20% seen once. Trimming took 9 bases from V and 2 from J; bases not matched to a gene: 6. CDR3 length equals 14 residues. Germline CDR1 is KGHDR and CDR2 is SFDVKD. This clonotype was seen repeatedly, ten times or more. The sequenced sample was PBMCs or a T cell subset sorted from them (not recorded which). This receptor was obtained from an adult woman who had mild COVID-19 (a few samples of this study predate the infection). Cell type and time point are not known. The genes are TRBV24-1 and TRBJ2-3; 8 positions agree with TRBD1. For the CDR3, the DNA is TGTGCCACCCGACAGGGGCAGTTCACAGATACGCAGTATTTT. This gives the protein CATRQGQFTDTQYF.